These 20 T cell receptor beta chains share one sample of origin, sequenced in a study of T cell responses to AZD1222 COVID-19 vaccine. Assay: immunoSEQ multiplex PCR; the TCRdb copy retains only in-frame clones and omits some. The sample contains more than 95,000 clones, roughly 88% of which appear only once. Specimen: peripheral blood, collected on day 0 of AZD1222 vaccination. The receptors were sampled from an adult in good health.

The chain couples TRBV5-4 to TRBJ1-2, with 9 bases aligning to TRBD1. The CDR3 extends over 16 amino acids. In germline, CDR1 is SGHNT, CDR2 YYREEE (reference sequence). J lost 7 bases, V lost 4 bases, and 14 bases had no gene match. The CDR3 reads CASSRAPGQGVGGYTF. CDR3 nucleotide sequence: TGTGCCAGCAGCCGTGCCCCGGGACAGGGAGTGGGTGGCTACACCTTC.

The J gene is TRBJ2-2, the V gene TRBV11-2; D gene uncertain. V was cut by 0 bases and J by 1 base, with 6 bases left in between. This CDR3 has 15 amino acids. The germline V gene encodes CDR1 SGHAT and CDR2 FQNNGV. As DNA, the CDR3 is TGTGCCAGCAGCTTAGACGGTGGGAACACCGGGGAGCTGTTTTTT. This translates into CASSLDGGNTGELFF. The full variable domain, in which reference TRBV11-2 and TRBJ2-2 provide the parts outside the CDR3, is EAGVAQSPRYKIIEKRQSVAFWCNPISGHATLYWYQQILGQGPKLLIQFQNNGVVDDSQLPKDRFSAERLKGVDSTLKIQPAKLEDSAVYLCASSLDGGNTGELFFGEGSRLTVL.

The rearrangement joins TRBV19 to TRBJ1-2, with D perhaps matching TRBD1 (5 bases). Trimming cost V 2 bases and J 2 bases, with 9 bases left between them. Germline-derived CDR1 and CDR2 are LNHDA and SQIVND (reference sequence). This CDR3 comprises 14 residues. Here the CDR3 DNA reads TGTGCCAGTAGTATATTAAAGGGGAACTATGGCTACACCTTC. This codes for CASSILKGNYGYTF.

V and J are TRBV4-1 and TRBJ1-5; D is unclear. CDR3 length: 15 amino acids. With 4 bases removed from V and 2 bases from J, the gap between germline ends came to 12 bases. Germline CDR1 MGHRA, CDR2 YSYEKL. As DNA, the CDR3 is TGCGCCAGCAGCCTAAGGACCGGGGGCAATCAGCCCCAGCATTTT. It is translated as CASSLRTGGNQPQHF.

V is TRBV21-1 and J is TRBJ1-1; TRBD1, as called in the table, went unchecked against the DNA. TRBV21-1 corresponds to a pseudogene. This CDR3 is built from 20 residues. CDR3 coding DNA: TGTGCCAGCAGCCTTTCCAAAAGGGGGTACGGGACAGAGGTTAACACTGAAGCTTTCTTT. It yields the protein CASSLSKRGYGTEVNTEAFF.

The chain links TRBV7-9 to TRBJ1-4, with D perhaps TRBD1 (5 bases). The germline CDR1 and CDR2 sequences are SEHNR and FQNEAQ (reference sequence). This CDR3 region has 12 residues. V shed 4 bases and J shed 8 bases, with 8 bases lying between them. The CDR3 is CASSSWGEKLFF. CDR3 DNA: TGTGCCAGCAGCTCTTGGGGGGAAAAACTGTTTTTT.

The chain has TRBV18 and TRBJ2-2; D may match TRBD1 or TRBD2 (5 bases each). The CDR3 has 13 residues. The V and J ends lost 2 bases and 6 bases respectively, with 7 bases between them. Looked up from germline, CDR1 is KGHSH and CDR2 is LQKENI. The CDR3 DNA reads as TGTGCCAGCTCACCAAGGGACGCCGGGGAGCTGTTTTTT. Its protein is CASSPRDAGELFF.

The rearrangement links TRBV4-1 to TRBJ2-1; 7 nucleotides line up with TRBD2. CDR3 length equals 17 residues. In germline, CDR1 is MGHRA, CDR2 YSYEKL. Trimming took 0 bases from V and 0 from J; bases not matched to a gene: 5. In DNA form, the CDR3 reads TGCGCCAGCAGCCAAGATAGGGAGGGGATCTCCTACAATGAGCAGTTCTTC. This gives the protein CASSQDREGISYNEQFF.

The rearrangement joins TRBV4-1 to TRBJ2-5, with 8 bases aligning to TRBD1. The J segment lost 3 bases and the V segment lost 1 base, leaving 4 bases of the junction unmatched. Germline lookup yields CDR1 MGHRA and CDR2 YSYEKL. This CDR3 has 15 amino acids. The CDR3 DNA reads TGCGCCAGCAGCCAAGGACCGGGACAGGAAGAGACCCAGTACTTC. This sequence encodes CASSQGPGQEETQYF.

The V gene is TRBV11-2, the J gene TRBJ1-1; a weak D match, TRBD1 (6 bases). This CDR3 spans 18 amino acids. Looked up from germline, CDR1 is SGHAT and CDR2 is FQNNGV. The V end was cut by 5 bases, the J end by 0 bases, with 22 bases between. The chain's CDR3 is CASSPVGGRGIMNTEAFF. CDR3 sequence (DNA): TGTGCCAGCAGCCCTGTCGGGGGCCGAGGTATCATGAACACTGAAGCTTTCTTT.

The rearrangement uses TRBV6-2 or TRBV6-3 and TRBJ2-7; 7 bases are a match to TRBD1. V was clipped by 2 bases and J by 2 bases; unmatched bases: 6. This CDR3 contains 15 residues. Germline V CDR1 and CDR2: MNHEY, SVGEGT. The DNA of the CDR3 is TGTGCCAGCAGTTACCGCCCAGGGGGTACCTACGAGCAGTACTTC. It translates to CASSYRPGGTYEQYF.

This clone has a single count. The rearrangement joins TRBV12-3 or TRBV12-4 to TRBJ1-4; D is unclear. The CDR3 sequence is 13 residues long. V was shortened by 2 bases and J by 6 bases, with 7 bases between the two germline ends. Here the CDR3 DNA reads TGTGCCAGCAGTTTATACGTGGATGAAAAACTGTTTTTT. Protein product: CASSLYVDEKLFF.

The sample holds many counts of this clone. V and J are TRBV11-2 and TRBJ1-1; unclear D gene. This CDR3 is 15 amino acids long. Trimming took 2 bases from V and 5 from J, leaving 15 bases between them. Germline V gene sequence: CDR1 SGHAT, CDR2 FQNNGV. This CDR3 reads CASSLFFSPVTEAFF. The CDR3 coding sequence is TGTGCCAGCAGCTTATTTTTCAGCCCAGTGACTGAAGCTTTCTTT.

This chain joins TRBV13 and TRBJ2-7; TRBD1 matches 8 bases. The V gene end was trimmed by 5 bases and the J gene end by 2 bases; junction bases not matched to a gene: 5. CDR3 size: 14 residues. The germline V gene has CDR1 PRHDT and CDR2 FYEKMQ (reference sequence). CDR3 nucleotide sequence: TGTGCCAGCAGCGACAGGGGTCACCCCTACGAGCAGTACTTC. Translation: CASSDRGHPYEQYF.

This chain uses TRBV9 with TRBJ1-2, with 9 bases fitting TRBD1. The V gene end was trimmed by 6 bases and the J gene end by 2 bases; junction bases not matched to a gene: 17. Germline V CDR1 and CDR2: SGDLS, YYNGEE. CDR3 length: 18 residues. CDR3 residues: CASTPQAGTGPLNYGYTF. Written as DNA, the CDR3 is TGTGCCAGCACCCCCCAGGCCGGGACAGGGCCGTTGAACTATGGCTACACCTTC.

The V and J genes are TRBV3-1 (or the pseudogene TRBV3-2) and TRBJ1-3; D call uncertain. The CDR3 length is 15 residues. Germline CDR1 and CDR2: LGHDT and YNNKEL (reference sequence). V was shortened by 5 bases and J by 0 bases, with 11 bases between the two germline ends. The CDR3 DNA is TGTGCCAGCAGCAGGACGACACCCTCTGGAAACACCATATATTTT. Its translation: CASSRTTPSGNTIYF.

The chain combines TRBV20-1 with TRBJ1-6; perhaps TRBD1 as D (5 bases). Deletions cut 8 bases from V and 9 bases from J, with 11 bases between. Germline assignment: CDR1 DFQATT and CDR2 SNEGSKA (reference sequence). The CDR3 has 11 residues. The CDR3, as DNA: TGCAGTACGGGGGTTGTTTCACCCCTCCACTTT. Translation gives CSTGVVSPLHF.

This chain links TRBV6-5 with TRBJ1-2; D remains unclear. Trimming cost V 8 bases and J 5 bases, with 15 bases left between them. This CDR3 spans 13 amino acids. In germline, CDR1 is MNHEY, CDR2 SVGAGI. The CDR3 nucleotides read TGTGCCAGCCGAACGCTCGCGGATTATGGCTACACCTTC. Its translation: CASRTLADYGYTF.

V and J are TRBV27 and TRBJ1-5; D remains unclear. The CDR3 contains 15 residues. With 7 bases removed from V and 2 bases from J, the gap between germline ends came to 15 bases. Germline V gene sequence: CDR1 MNHEY, CDR2 SMNVEV (reference sequence). The chain's CDR3 is CASKGFGDGNQPQHF. CDR3 in DNA: TGTGCCAGCAAAGGATTCGGGGATGGCAATCAGCCCCAGCATTTT.

V gene TRBV27 combines with J gene TRBJ1-2, with D unclear. The CDR3 consists of 15 residues. V lost 6 bases to trimming and J lost 0 bases, with 14 bases between them. Germline CDR1 MNHEY, CDR2 SMNVEV (reference sequence). CDR3 loop: CASRFFGETNYGYTF. CDR3 coding DNA: TGTGCCAGCAGGTTCTTTGGGGAAACTAACTATGGCTACACCTTC.